These 4 T cell receptor beta chains came from one sample sequenced in a study of human T cells and chemical hapten exposure. One entry per CDR3 protein, called by TCRdb with MiXCR from the RACE reads. The repertoire has 80,000 to 100,000 distinct CDR3 sequences, 25% to 30% of them found once; the top ten carry about a tenth. Time point noted: patch test 3, about 24 weeks after DPC sensitization. Described treatment: therapeutic diphenylcyclopropenone sensitization with weekly scalp DPC. Sample: whole blood, taken in connection with sensitization to the hapten diphenylcyclopropenone (DPC). Every receptor here comes from a middle-aged man with alopecia areata. Some clones in this sample may be carry-over from other donors' samples.

The genes are TRBV20-1 and TRBJ2-1, with 10 bases lining up with TRBD2. Germline CDR1 and CDR2: DFQATT and SNEGSKA (reference sequence). With V trimmed by 3 bases and J by 5 bases, 10 bases remained unmatched. CDR3 length: 16 amino acids. The CDR3 nucleotides read TGCAGTGCTAGTCTGGGTAGCGGGAGGACGAACAATGAGCAGTTCTTC. It specifies CSASLGSGRTNNEQFF.

The V call is TRBV20-1, the J call TRBJ1-4; D not certain. V was shortened by 4 bases and J by 1 base, with 7 bases between the two germline ends. Germline V gene lookup returns CDR1 DFQATT and CDR2 SNEGSKA (reference sequence). The CDR3 has 13 residues. The CDR3 region is CSANKGTNEKLFF. Written as DNA, the CDR3 is TGCAGTGCTAACAAAGGAACTAATGAAAAACTGTTTTTT.

The rearrangement uses TRBV28 and TRBJ2-3; D is unresolved. The ends were cut back, 2 bases at V and 6 bases at J, with 12 bases in the middle. The CDR3 length is 14 residues. Germline V lookup: CDR1 MDHEN, CDR2 SYDVKM. The CDR3 DNA reads TGTGCCAGCAGTTTACCCCTTGGTTCGGATACGCAGTATTTT. Its protein product is CASSLPLGSDTQYF.

This clonotype was counted between two and nine times. CDR3 in amino acids: CASSPGTPTYEQYF. CDR3 in DNA: TGTGCCAGCAGCCCCGGAACACCGACCTACGAGCAGTACTTC. The V call is TRBV28, the J call TRBJ2-7, with D unclear. The CDR3 is made up of 14 amino acids. The germline CDR1 and CDR2 sequences are MDHEN and SYDVKM. Between the trimmed V and J ends, which lost 6 bases and 2 bases, there was a span of 14 bases.